Detailed here is one T cell receptor beta chain. This sample was included in a study of cytomegalovirus exposure and HLA in healthy donors. Germline CDR1 reads MNHEY; CDR2 reads SMNVEV (reference sequence). This CDR3 has 15 residues. V lost 7 bases to trimming and J lost 0 bases, with 14 bases between them. The method was immunoSEQ multiplex PCR; TCRdb's version includes in-frame clones alone and lacks a portion of them. The profile shows more than 300,000 clones, 86% of them singletons. The sequence derives from a woman in her late teens or twenties in good health and CMV-seronegative. V usage is TRBV27 and J usage is TRBJ2-3, with D possibly matching TRBD1 (5 bases). The sample consisted of PBMCs. The CDR3 DNA sequence: TGTGCCAGCACCAAGGGGCGTGAGAGCACAGATACGCAGTATTTT. The encoded protein is CASTKGRESTDTQYF.